Listed below are T cell receptor beta chains from one sample, sequenced in a study of blood T cell repertoires in COVID-19. Here immunoSEQ multiplex PCR was the method, and the copy in TCRdb shows in-frame clones only, minus some. Counted here are around 150,000 clones, 80% occurring once; the ten biggest clones make up under 7%. Sequencing was done on a sample of PBMCs or T cells enriched from blood (not recorded which). Every receptor here comes from a middle-aged man who had recovered from COVID-19. Each CDR3 is given with its conserved first and last residue.

TRBV24-1,CATSDSGGTAVGNQPQHF
TRBV4-2,CASSSSSGGQETQYF
TRBV3-1/TRBV3-2,CASSRGTASVYGYTF
TRBV30,CAWSTYSNQPQHF
TRBV4-1,CASSQDLIAGAREETQYF
TRBV4-1,CASKSGALEAFF
TRBV11-2,CASSPGLAKSLNEQFF
TRBV6-6,CASRHRGPRDTQYF
TRBV7-3,CASSLNGGMNYGYTF
TRBV7-2,CASSLAGLRGNTEAFF
TRBV3-1/TRBV3-2,CASSQDVGQVYTGYTF
TRBV4-2,CASSQVGGTSHYEQYF
TRBV2,CASRRGDRGHGYTF
TRBV2,CASSGEAGNTIYF
TRBV24-1,CATSDRTGGNNEQFF
TRBV12-5,CASGLDEGLYGYTF
TRBV7-6,CASSLSSNNEKLFF
TRBV6-6,CASSLSYLGQGDDEQYF
TRBV13,CASSLLRLAANNEQFF
TRBV30,CAWTGPNRANNYGYTF
TRBV9,CASSSRTGIGDEQYF
TRBV5-8,CASSPGGGYEQFF
TRBV7-6,CASSLGAANANQPQHF
TRBV5-1,CASSQTSFRPHEQFF
TRBV5-1,CASSLGATDTQYF
TRBV11-3,CASSLNPPGTGETQYF
TRBV5-1,CASSLWDRGRGYTF
TRBV4-2,CASSQEQGGFQPQHF
TRBV7-3,CASSPRTSGYNEQFF
TRBV3-1/TRBV3-2,CASSQESARAKNIQYF
TRBV3-1/TRBV3-2,CASSLSGGNTGELFF
TRBV7-2,CASGRDSGANVLTF
TRBV24-1,CATSDTRRLGGETQYF
TRBV2,CASHQLALSTDTQYF
TRBV18,CASSPPELSNQPQHF
TRBV18,CASSSQTGANTEAFF
TRBV11-2,CASSPGAGGNTIYF